Here is one T cell receptor beta chain with its context. J was trimmed by 0 bases and V by 7 bases; bases with no gene match: 8. Germline CDR1 MNHEY, CDR2 SMNVEV (reference sequence). CDR3 length equals 17 residues. These data originate in a study of cytomegalovirus exposure and HLA in healthy donors. The method was immunoSEQ multiplex PCR; TCRdb's version includes in-frame clones alone and lacks a portion of them. The sample consists of 50,000 or so clones, around 90% of them appearing once. The TCR originated in a woman aged 25 to 39 in good health and CMV-seronegative. The sample comprised PBMCs. The chain recombines TRBV27 with TRBJ2-6; TRBD2 matches at 8 bases. DNA for the CDR3: TGTGCCAGCACCCCGCTAGCGGGCTTCTCTGGGGCCAACGTCCTGACTTTC. Amino acid sequence: CASTPLAGFSGANVLTF.